This T cell receptor beta chain emerged from a study of blood T cell repertoires in COVID-19. For the study at large: Collection of acute and convalescent COVID-19 samples took place in the United States, Italy and Spain. The cDNA or gDNA used as material had been derived from T cells, B-cell-depleted T cells, or PBMCs.

As handled by the study authors: How many nucleated cells were present was estimated from reference gene primer amplification. Clones were sequenced by immunoSEQ multiplex PCR, and TCRdb holds only the in-frame ones, with some missing. V, J and clone size were drawn from that table, and D and trimming were deduced from the DNA. The data show about 240,000 clones, about four fifths seen once. The CDR3 spans 15 residues. Germline V CDR1 and CDR2: SGHRS, YFSETQ. V lost 3 bases and J 2 bases, leaving 9 bases between the germline ends. V is TRBV5-1 and J is TRBJ2-6; no definite D call. The TCR sequence derives from a woman at least 80 years old with acute or convalescent COVID-19. Source material: peripheral blood. Written as DNA, the CDR3 is TGCGCCAGCAGCTCCCTTGTAACTGGGGCCAACGTCCTGACTTTC. Encoded protein: CASSSLVTGANVLTF.